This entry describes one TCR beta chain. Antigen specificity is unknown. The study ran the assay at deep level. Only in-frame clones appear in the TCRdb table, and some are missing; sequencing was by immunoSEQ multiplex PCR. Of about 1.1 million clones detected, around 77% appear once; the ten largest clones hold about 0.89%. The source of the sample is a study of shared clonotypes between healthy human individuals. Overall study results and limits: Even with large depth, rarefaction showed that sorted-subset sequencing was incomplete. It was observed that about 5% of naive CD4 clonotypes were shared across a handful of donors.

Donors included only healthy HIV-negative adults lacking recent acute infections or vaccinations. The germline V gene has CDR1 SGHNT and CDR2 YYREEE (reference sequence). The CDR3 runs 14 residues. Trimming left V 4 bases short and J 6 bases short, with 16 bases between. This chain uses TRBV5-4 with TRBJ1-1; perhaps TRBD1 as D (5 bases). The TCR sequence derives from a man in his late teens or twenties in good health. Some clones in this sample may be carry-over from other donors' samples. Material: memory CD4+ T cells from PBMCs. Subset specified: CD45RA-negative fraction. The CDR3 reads CASSLKRDSPEAFF. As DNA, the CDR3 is TGTGCCAGCAGCCTTAAACGGGACTCCCCTGAAGCTTTCTTT.